The next 9 T cell receptor beta chains were all read from a single sample in a study of shared clonotypes between healthy human individuals. CD8 cells classed as naive were CD45RO-negative and positively selected for CCR7, excluding terminally differentiated effector memory CD45RA+ cells. TCRdb's table, derived via immunoSEQ multiplex PCR, lists solely in-frame clones and lacks some. Of about 2 million clones detected, about 95% appear once; the ten largest clones hold more than 0.9%. Sequencing input: naive CD8+ T cells sorted from blood. These receptors were collected from a man aged 18 to 29 in good health.

V gene TRBV5-1 combines with J gene TRBJ1-4, with 7 bases fitting TRBD1. J was trimmed by 6 bases and V by 0 bases; bases with no gene match: 5. This CDR3 has 15 residues. Per germline, CDR1 SGHRS and CDR2 YFSETQ. The CDR3 spells CASSLVGQRDEKLFF. The CDR3 DNA follows: TGCGCCAGCAGCTTGGTGGGACAGCGAGATGAAAAACTGTTTTTT.

This rearrangement joins TRBV5-6 to TRBJ2-1; 8 nucleotides line up with TRBD2. The V gene's germline CDR1 is SGHDT and CDR2 YYEEEE. The J segment lost 4 bases and the V segment lost 1 base, leaving 7 bases of the junction unmatched. The CDR3 totals 16 residues. The CDR3 spells CASSLWAAGGYNEQFF. CDR3 bases: TGTGCCAGCAGCTTGTGGGCGGCGGGGGGTTACAATGAGCAGTTCTTC.

This chain uses TRBV27 with TRBJ2-7; TRBD1 is a possible D gene (6 bases). Trimming left V 2 bases short and J 0 bases short, with 11 bases between. The CDR3 spans 15 residues. Per germline, CDR1 MNHEY and CDR2 SMNVEV (reference sequence). The CDR3 spells CASSLLRDTSYEQYF. CDR3 nucleotide sequence: TGTGCCAGCAGTTTACTCCGGGACACCTCCTACGAGCAGTACTTC.

The rearrangement joins TRBV5-6 to TRBJ2-1, with TRBD2 as a possible D gene (5 bases). Trimming pared 0 bases from V and 9 bases from J, leaving 10 bases between. The CDR3 has 13 residues. Germline V CDR1 and CDR2: SGHDT, YYEEEE. The CDR3 sequence: CASSLGGGGEQFF. The CDR3 coding sequence is TGTGCCAGCAGCTTGGGCGGAGGTGGTGAGCAGTTCTTC.

The gene calls are TRBV5-8 and TRBJ2-3; 9 bases map to TRBD2. The germline CDR1 and CDR2 sequences are SGHTS and YDEGEE. V dropped 4 bases and J dropped 3; count of bases not matched to a gene: 9. There are 16 residues in the CDR3. The CDR3 sequence: CASSVLAGLKTDTQYF. The CDR3 DNA reads TGTGCCAGCAGCGTTCTAGCGGGATTGAAGACAGATACGCAGTATTTT. Together with reference TRBV5-8 and TRBJ2-3, the CDR3 gives the full variable domain: EAGVTQSPTHLIKTRGQQATLRCSPISGHTSVYWYQQALGLGLQFLLWYDEGEERNRGNFPPRFSGRQFPNYSSELNVNALELEDSALYLCASSVLAGLKTDTQYFGPGTRLTVL.

The genes are TRBV15 and TRBJ1-5; TRBD1 matches at 9 bases. The CDR3 sequence is 14 residues long. J was trimmed by 9 bases and V by 5 bases; bases with no gene match: 8. Looked up from germline, CDR1 is LNHNV and CDR2 is YYDKDF (reference sequence). This chain's CDR3 is CATSVDRGPRPQHF. The CDR3 nucleotides are TGTGCCACCAGCGTGGACAGGGGCCCGAGGCCCCAGCATTTT.

V gene TRBV30 combines with J gene TRBJ2-4; no firm D call. Per the germline V gene, CDR1 is GTSNPN and CDR2 is SVGIG (reference sequence). The V gene lost 3 bases and the J gene lost 4 bases, with 7 bases spanning the gap. The CDR3 spans 12 residues. The CDR3 DNA reads TGTGCCTGGAGCAACGGGAAAAACATTCAGTACTTC. As protein: CAWSNGKNIQYF.

The chain recombines TRBV7-8 with TRBJ1-1; D call uncertain. Trimming shortened V by 3 bases and J by 3 bases, and 8 bases separated the two germline ends. The CDR3 runs 13 residues. The germline gives CDR1 SGHVS, CDR2 FQNEAQ. The CDR3 region has the DNA TGTGCCAGCAGCTTTGGGGAGTACACTGAAGCTTTCTTT. It specifies CASSFGEYTEAFF.

This clone has only one observation. The chain recombines TRBV2 with TRBJ2-3, with D unresolved. The V gene's germline CDR1 is SNHLY and CDR2 FYNNEI. The CDR3 totals 14 residues. Trimming left V 1 base short and J 5 bases short, with 10 bases between. CDR3 loop: CASSEGNRLDTQYF. In DNA, the CDR3 is TGTGCCAGCAGTGAAGGCAATCGGTTAGATACGCAGTATTTT.